Each of the 6 T cell receptor beta chains below was sequenced from the same sample in a study of blood T cell repertoires in COVID-19. Repertoires were generated with immunoSEQ multiplex PCR, while TCRdb's copy carries only in-frame clones and drops some. The sample carries some 300,000 clones, 90% recorded once. Input material: peripheral blood. The receptor source for this set is a woman between 40 and 50 years old with COVID-19, enrolled during active disease.

The chain combines TRBV28 with TRBJ1-3; D might be TRBD1 (5 bases). V dropped 2 bases and J dropped 11 bases, with 10 bases sitting between them. The length of the CDR3 is 12 residues. CDR1 and CDR2 from the germline V gene are MDHEN and SYDVKM. The CDR3, as DNA: TGTGCCAGCAGTTTAGGGGCCCTGGCCATATATTTT. It is translated as CASSLGALAIYF.

This chain connects TRBV28 to TRBJ1-1; no firm D call. This CDR3 is built from 13 residues. V dropped 3 bases and J dropped 0 bases, with 5 bases sitting between them. Germline loops: CDR1 MDHEN, CDR2 SYDVKM. The CDR3 bases are TGTGCCAGCAGTTTCCGGGTGAACACTGAAGCTTTCTTT. It encodes CASSFRVNTEAFF.

Here the CDR3 reads CASSRPGQGNQPQHF. As DNA, the CDR3 is TGCGCCAGCAGCCGCCCCGGACAGGGCAATCAGCCCCAGCATTTT. The chain employs TRBV4-1 and TRBJ1-5; 7 bases match TRBD1. The CDR3 is 15 residues long. Germline V gene lookup returns CDR1 MGHRA and CDR2 YSYEKL. V was clipped by 4 bases and J by 2 bases; unmatched bases: 5.

This chain links TRBV2 with TRBJ1-5; TRBD1 matches at 9 bases. Germline lookup yields CDR1 SNHLY and CDR2 FYNNEI. CDR3 size: 16 residues. The junction had 4 bases not matched to a gene; V was cut back by 4 bases and J by 0 bases. CDR3 in amino acids: CASSGQGGDSNQPQHF. CDR3 nucleotides: TGTGCCAGCAGTGGACAGGGGGGGGATAGCAATCAGCCCCAGCATTTT. Looking up the rest from reference TRBV2 and TRBJ1-5 gives the full variable domain: EPEVTQTPSHQVTQMGQEVILRCVPISNHLYFYWYRQILGQKVEFLVSFYNNEISEKSEIFDDQFSVERPDGSNFTLKIRSTKLEDSAMYFCASSGQGGDSNQPQHFGDGTRLSIL.

In its sample, this clone was seen once. J is TRBJ2-6 and V is TRBV6-4; D is perhaps TRBD1 (5 bases). The V gene lost 0 bases and the J gene lost 0 bases, with 9 bases spanning the gap. CDR1 MRHNA and CDR2 SNTAGT come from the germline V gene. The CDR3 is 17 residues long. The CDR3 here is CASSDSSRASGANVLTF. Written as DNA, the CDR3 is TGTGCCAGCAGTGACTCGAGCAGGGCCTCTGGGGCCAACGTCCTGACTTTC.

The rearrangement joins TRBV6-1 to TRBJ2-7; 16 nucleotides agree with TRBD2. The length of the CDR3 is 19 residues. V dropped 0 bases and J dropped 4; count of bases not matched to a gene: 9. Germline V lookup: CDR1 MNHNS, CDR2 SASEGT. In DNA form, the CDR3 reads TGTGCCAGCAGTGAAGCGGGGACTAGCGGGGGGGCGCCGGGTTACGAGCAGTACTTC. Amino acids: CASSEAGTSGGAPGYEQYF.